The present TCR beta chain was sequenced within a study of a mutant IDH1 vaccine in newly diagnosed glioma. The wider study: Patients were pretreated with radiotherapy, temozolomide, or both, mostly both.

V was pared by 1 base and J by 0 bases, with 15 bases between. The germline gives CDR1 SEHNR, CDR2 FQNEAQ (reference sequence). CDR3 length: 18 residues. Worth noting for this clone: Its antigen is currently unknown.

The time point: week 47, end of study. One vaccine dose held 300 ug of mutant IDH1 20-mer peptide and came with topical imiquimod. Measured with immunoSEQ multiplex PCR; TCRdb has only the in-frame clones, and not every one. This table holds about 84,000 clones, about 81% found once. The receptor was derived from a man aged 35 to 55 with glioma. Material: PBMCs, obtained from a glioma patient whose treatment included an IDH1 peptide vaccine. This rearrangement joins TRBV7-9 to TRBJ2-2, with a tentative D call TRBD1 (6 bases). The CDR3 here is CASSLVGGLTANTGELFF. The CDR3, as DNA: TGTGCCAGCAGCTTAGTTGGGGGCCTCACGGCGAACACCGGGGAGCTGTTTTTT.